These 20 T cell receptor beta chains were sequenced from one sample in a study of T cell repertoires in cytomegalovirus infection. TCRdb passed the reads through MiXCR, listing each CDR3 protein once. Seen here are about 920,000 distinct CDR3 sequences, around 32% observed once, and the top ten hold about an eighth. These receptors have no identified antigens. This specimen was cultured CD8+ T cells from PBMCs, taken from culture after CMV antigen stimulation. The receptors were sampled from a human donor in good health (CMV status not recorded). Some clones in this sample may be carry-over from other donors' samples.

The rearrangement joins TRBV4-2 to TRBJ2-3; 8 bases map to TRBD1. V was pared by 3 bases and J by 0 bases, with 5 bases of the junction left unmatched. The CDR3 sequence is 16 residues long. CDR1 is LGHNA and CDR2 is YNFKEQ in the germline V gene. The CDR3 DNA reads TGTGCCAGCAGCCACCAACAGGGGGGCAGCACAGATACGCAGTATTTT. Its protein product is CASSHQQGGSTDTQYF.

V is TRBV7-2 and J is TRBJ2-7, with D possibly TRBD1 on 5 matching bases. The CDR3 loop spans 13 amino acids. Germline lookup yields CDR1 SGHTA and CDR2 FQGNSA. V dropped 1 base and J dropped 3 bases, with 7 bases sitting between them. For the CDR3, the DNA is TGTGCCAGCAGCTTAGAACAGGTCTACGAGCAGTACTTC. Its protein product is CASSLEQVYEQYF.

With respect to this clonotype: With a much larger clone just one base away, this may be a read error. The gene calls are TRBV7-2 and TRBJ2-5, with TRBD1 as a possible D gene (6 bases). Germline-derived CDR1 and CDR2 are SGHTA and FQGNSA. The CDR3 has 15 amino acids. The CDR3 coding sequence is TGTGTCAGCAGCACATGGGGGCAGGACCAAGAGACCCAGTACTTC. Protein: CVSSTWGQDQETQYF. Combining the CDR3 with reference TRBV7-2 and TRBJ2-5 gives the whole variable domain GAGVSQSPSNKVTEKGKDVELRCDPISGHTALYWYRQSLGQGLEFLIYFQGNSAPDKSGLPSDRFSAERTGGSVSTLTIQRTQQEDSAVYLCVSSTWGQDQETQYFGPGTRLLVL.

A word on this clonotype: This sequence may be a read error, since a much larger clone differs from it by one base. This chain links TRBV6-1 with TRBJ1-1; D unclear. Germline V lookup: CDR1 MNHNS, CDR2 SASEGT. CDR3 length: 13 residues. V lost 4 bases, J lost 5 bases, and 11 bases lay in between. The CDR3 region has the DNA TGTGCCAGCAGTGTAGTGACATCAACTGAAGCTTTCTTT. Its translation is CASSVVTSTEAFF.

The chain employs TRBV7-4 and TRBJ1-2; D call uncertain. Germline V gives CDR1 SGHVT, CDR2 SQSDAQ. The germline V and J ends were trimmed by 7 bases and 2 bases, with 8 bases remaining between them. The length of the CDR3 is 12 residues. The CDR3: CASTRENYGYTF. In nucleotides, the CDR3 is TGTGCCAGCACGCGTGAGAACTATGGCTACACCTTC.

The chain uses TRBV6-4 and TRBJ2-2; D is perhaps TRBD1 (6 bases). The CDR3 consists of 15 residues. Germline CDR1 is MRHNA and CDR2 is SNTAGT. V was trimmed by 6 bases and J by 6 bases, leaving 17 bases between them. CDR3 protein: CASSFTAGEAGELFF. CDR3 nucleotide sequence: TGTGCCAGCAGCTTCACGGCAGGGGAAGCCGGGGAGCTGTTTTTT.

The gene calls are TRBV9 and TRBJ2-4, with D perhaps being TRBD1 or TRBD2 (5 bases each). The germline CDR1 and CDR2 sequences are SGDLS and YYNGEE. V gave up 1 base and J gave up 0 bases, with 8 bases separating them. CDR3 length: 15 amino acids. This CDR3 reads CASSVTGTAKNIQYF. In DNA form, the CDR3 reads TGTGCCAGCAGCGTAACGGGGACAGCCAAAAACATTCAGTACTTC.

The chain couples TRBV10-3 to TRBJ2-7; 8 bases match TRBD1. Trimming removed 5 bases from V and 0 bases from J; junction bases left unmatched: 6. Germline CDR1 reads ENHRY; CDR2 reads SYGVKD. The CDR3 covers 15 residues. The CDR3 sequence is CAISFRTGSSYEQYF. For the CDR3, the DNA is TGTGCCATCAGTTTCCGGACAGGGAGCTCCTACGAGCAGTACTTC.

Regarding this clonotype: A junction end diverges from the germline sequence, so it may reflect a read error. The chain couples TRBV28 to TRBJ1-5; D ambiguous. CDR1 is MDHEN, CDR2 SYDVKM, per germline. The CDR3 totals 15 residues. CDR3 region: CVSSLGRALNQPQHF. Here the CDR3 DNA reads TGTGTCAGCAGTTTAGGGAGGGCCCTCAATCAGCCCCAGCATTTT.

This clonotype was picked up many times. This chain uses TRBV7-2 with TRBJ1-2; D unresolved. The CDR3 consists of 15 residues. Germline CDR1 is SGHTA and CDR2 is FQGNSA. V was cut by 8 bases and J by 2 bases, with 18 bases left in between. In DNA form, the CDR3 reads TGTGCCAGCCTCGGTTATATGCAGTTAAACTATGGCTACACCTTC. As protein: CASLGYMQLNYGYTF.

This clonotype has a handful of counts. This sequence joins TRBV19 and TRBJ2-1; 9 bases map to TRBD1. V trimming: 2 bases; J trimming: 5 bases; junction bases outside the gene matches: 4. This CDR3 has 15 residues. CDR1 is LNHDA and CDR2 is SQIVND in the germline V gene (reference sequence). The CDR3 DNA follows: TGTGCCAGTAGTATACCCCGGGACAGGGACAATGAGCAGTTCTTC. This gives the protein CASSIPRDRDNEQFF.

The DNA for the CDR3 is TGTGCCAGCAGTGTGGGACTAGCGGGGGTGTCCGGCTACGAGCAGTACTTC. Its translation: CASSVGLAGVSGYEQYF. The chain employs TRBV25-1 and TRBJ2-7; TRBD2 agrees at 14 bases. Germline V gene lookup returns CDR1 MGHDK and CDR2 SYGVNS. This CDR3 region has 17 residues. Trimming took 4 bases from V and 3 from J; bases not matched to a gene: 8.

This chain joins TRBV6-5 and TRBJ2-7, with TRBD2 as a possible D gene (5 bases). There are 16 residues in the CDR3. Looked up from germline, CDR1 is MNHEY and CDR2 is SVGAGI. V dropped 6 bases and J dropped 4 bases, with 22 bases sitting between them. The CDR3 DNA reads TGTGCCAGCAGCCTCAAGGTCGGGGAGTCAGAATACGAGCAGTACTTC. It codes for CASSLKVGESEYEQYF.

This clonotype has more than one count but fewer than ten. The V gene is TRBV4-1, the J gene TRBJ2-1; TRBD1 might be the D (5 bases). The CDR3 length is 15 residues. The germline V gene encodes CDR1 MGHRA and CDR2 YSYEKL. The V end lost 5 bases, the J end lost 5 bases, and 16 bases lay between the germline ends. CDR3 sequence reads: CASSFYGVGDNEQFF. The CDR3 DNA reads TGCGCCAGCAGCTTTTATGGAGTAGGGGACAATGAGCAGTTCTTC.

The CDR3 reads CASSQDLQGRVNEQFF. CDR3 nucleotides: TGTGCCAGCAGCCAAGATCTACAGGGGAGGGTCAATGAGCAGTTCTTC. The genes are TRBV3-1 and TRBJ2-1; D might be TRBD1 or TRBD2, each matching 7 bases. The V end was cut by 0 bases, the J end by 6 bases, with 15 bases between. Germline V gene lookup returns CDR1 LGHDT and CDR2 YNNKEL (reference sequence). The CDR3 runs to 16 residues.

This clonotype was observed at least ten times. Written as DNA, the CDR3 is TGTGCCAGCAGCTTATCTAAATCGTGGACAGGGGTTAATGAAAAACTGTTTTTT. It translates to CASSLSKSWTGVNEKLFF. The chain employs TRBV7-8 and TRBJ1-4, with 9 positions matching TRBD1. The V gene end was trimmed by 2 bases and the J gene end by 4 bases; junction bases not matched to a gene: 11. CDR1 and CDR2 (germline): SGHVS, FQNEAQ. The CDR3 extends over 18 amino acids. Full variable domain (rest looked up from reference TRBV7-8 and TRBJ1-4): GAGVSQSPRYKVAKRGQDVALRCDPISGHVSLFWYQQALGQGPEFLTYFQNEAQLDKSGLPSDRFFAERPEGSVSTLKIQRTQQEDSAVYLCASSLSKSWTGVNEKLFFGSGTQLSVL.

This clonotype was found a few times. The V and J genes are TRBV20-1 and TRBJ2-7; D may be TRBD2 (5 bases). The CDR3 consists of 16 residues. Germline V gives CDR1 DFQATT, CDR2 SNEGSKA (reference sequence). V gave up 1 base and J gave up 0 bases, with 16 bases separating them. CDR3 nucleotides: TGCAGTGCTAGAGGTCCGGACTCCAGGAGCTCCTACGAGCAGTACTTC. It is translated as CSARGPDSRSSYEQYF.

This clonotype was counted at least ten times. This chain links TRBV6-2 or TRBV6-3 with TRBJ2-7; TRBD1 matches at 7 bases. V was pared by 2 bases and J by 5 bases, with 9 bases of the junction left unmatched. The CDR3 spans 15 residues. Germline loops: CDR1 MNHEY, CDR2 SVGEGT. Here the CDR3 reads CASSYDLWTGDEQYV. CDR3 nucleotide sequence: TGTGCCAGCAGTTACGATCTCTGGACAGGAGACGAGCAGTACGTC.

This clonotype has only a few counts. The chain employs TRBV6-5 and TRBJ2-2; 9 positions match TRBD1. CDR3 length: 16 amino acids. The ends lost 8 bases at V and 1 base at J; junction bases unmatched: 8. Germline-derived CDR1 and CDR2 are MNHEY and SVGAGI. Written as DNA, the CDR3 is TGTGCCAGCCGGGCCCCGGGACAGGGGAACACCGGGGAGCTGTTTTTT. This sequence encodes CASRAPGQGNTGELFF.

This clonotype was recorded a few times. The chain couples TRBV15 to TRBJ2-1; 8 bases are a match to TRBD1. Losses at the gene ends were 5 bases for V and 2 bases for J; bases not matched to a gene: 2. The CDR3 consists of 14 residues. Germline V lookup: CDR1 LNHNV, CDR2 YYDKDF (reference sequence). CDR3 loop: CATSPTGAYNEQFF. CDR3 DNA: TGTGCCACCAGCCCGACAGGGGCCTACAATGAGCAGTTCTTC.